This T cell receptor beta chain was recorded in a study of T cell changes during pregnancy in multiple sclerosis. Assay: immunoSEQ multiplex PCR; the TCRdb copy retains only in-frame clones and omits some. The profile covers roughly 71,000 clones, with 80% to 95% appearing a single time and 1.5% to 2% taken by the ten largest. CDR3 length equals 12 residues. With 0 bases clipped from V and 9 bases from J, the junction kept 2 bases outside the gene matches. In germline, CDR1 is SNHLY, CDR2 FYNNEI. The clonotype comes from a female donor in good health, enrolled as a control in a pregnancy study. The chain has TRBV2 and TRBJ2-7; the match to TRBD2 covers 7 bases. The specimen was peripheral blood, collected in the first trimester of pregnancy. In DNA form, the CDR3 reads TGTGCCAGCAGTGAAGCTGGGAGGGGGCAGTACTTC. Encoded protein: CASSEAGRGQYF.